This is a list of T cell receptor beta chains from one sample in a study of OX40 agonist ivuxolimab in advanced cancers. Some clones are missing from TCRdb's copy, which holds only in-frame ones; the method was immunoSEQ multiplex PCR. The table includes roughly 110,000 clones, approximately 90% detected once. The sample here was CD4+ or CD8+ T cells sorted from blood, taken in a trial of the OX40 agonist ivuxolimab. Receptor source: an adult with an advanced solid tumor such as melanoma, head and neck, liver or kidney cancer. Each CDR3 is given with its conserved first and last residue. A D gene is named only where the DNA matches it firmly. Size is stated for part of the rows, as once, few or many counts, or as a class when the clone is expanded.

j_call cdr3_length clone_size v_call d_call cdr3_aa cdr3_nt
TRBJ2-5 14 . TRBV7-2 TRBD2 CASSLARGQETQYF TGTGCCAGCAGCTTAGCGCGGGGGCAAGAGACCCAGTACTTC
TRBJ2-3 15 . TRBV19 . CATQAGGASTDTQYF TGTGCCACTCAAGCCGGGGGCGCGAGCACAGATACGCAGTATTTT
TRBJ2-1 16 few TRBV5-6 TRBD2 CASSLLAGSGDNEQFF TGTGCCAGCAGCTTGCTAGCGGGATCGGGGGACAATGAGCAGTTCTTC
TRBJ2-7 16 . TRBV5-4 TRBD2 CASSLGAGRYSYEQYF TGTGCCAGCAGCTTGGGAGCGGGACGATACTCCTACGAGCAGTACTTC
TRBJ1-3 15 . TRBV11-3 . CASSLGATSGNTIYF TGTGCCAGCAGCTTAGGGGCTACCTCTGGAAACACCATATATTTT
TRBJ1-1 11 . TRBV28 . CASSRTVEAFF TGTGCCAGCAGTCGGACAGTTGAAGCTTTCTTT
TRBJ2-5 14 . TRBV18 TRBD1 CASSGGTGLETQYF TGTGCCAGCTCCGGAGGGACAGGGTTGGAGACCCAGTACTTC
TRBJ2-7 15 . TRBV28 TRBD2 CASSSLAGVVSEQYF TGTGCCAGCAGTTCCCTAGCGGGAGTAGTCTCCGAGCAGTACTTC
TRBJ1-2 18 . TRBV11-2 . CASSYAFQIKKGNYGYTF TGTGCCAGCAGCTATGCCTTCCAAATCAAAAAAGGAAACTATGGCTACACCTTC
TRBJ2-7 15 . TRBV11-2 TRBD2 CASSFPSGGNYEQYF TGTGCCAGCAGCTTTCCTAGCGGGGGTAACTACGAGCAGTACTTC